The 2 T cell receptor beta chains listed next were all sequenced from one sample in a study of Ad26.COV2.S vaccination and SARS-CoV-2 variants. Treatment here: 15 to 20 received Ad26.COV2.S at low or high dose, single or two shots; about five received placebo; per-sample allocation not given. The samples date from day 63 after the first vaccine or placebo injection. Data came from immunoSEQ multiplex PCR; TCRdb stores just in-frame clones and leaves some out. The sample has 350,000 to 450,000 clones; 83% are singletons. Sample: peripheral blood, taken in a trial of Ad26.COV2.S vaccine versus placebo. The receptors originated from a person aged 18 to 65 who received the Ad26.COV2.S COVID-19 vaccine or a placebo.

V usage is TRBV9 and J usage is TRBJ2-1; no definite D call. Germline loops: CDR1 SGDLS, CDR2 YYNGEE. The V end lost 0 bases, the J end lost 1 base, and 14 bases lay between the germline ends. The CDR3 extends over 17 amino acids. CDR3 region: CASSVGVRVESYNEQFF. The CDR3 DNA sequence: TGTGCCAGCAGCGTAGGAGTTAGGGTAGAGTCCTACAATGAGCAGTTCTTC.

The chain links TRBV5-1 to TRBJ2-5; D is unclear. The CDR3 runs 13 residues. V gave up 2 bases and J gave up 1 base, with 6 bases separating them. From germline, CDR1 is SGHRS and CDR2 YFSETQ. In DNA, the CDR3 is TGCGCCAGCAGCTTCCCTAGCCAAGAGACCCAGTACTTC. Its translation is CASSFPSQETQYF.